The 26 T cell receptor beta chains given below trace back to one sample, sequenced in a study of CD8+ T cells in alopecia areata. cDNA serving as the sequencing template came from extracted, reverse transcribed RNA. Repertoires were generated with immunoSEQ multiplex PCR, while TCRdb's copy carries only in-frame clones and drops some. The repertoire consists of 90,000 to 130,000 clones, none detected only once. Sequenced material: lesional skin. Receptors originate from a C3H/HeJ mouse with alopecia areata. This mouse strain has H2-k as its MHC haplotype.

Remarks on this clone: Gene names are mouse gene names. With the read ending 4 residues before the CDR3 end, the germline J gene is used to fill in that end. The V gene is TRBV13-3, the J gene TRBJ1-1, with a possible D match to TRBD1 (6 bases). The CDR3 has 11 residues. The germline V gene encodes CDR1 NNHDY and CDR2 SYVADS. The sequenced part of the CDR3 DNA is TGTGCCAGCTGGGACAAATCA. Its protein is CASWDKS. The whole CDR3 protein reads CASWDKSEVFF.

This clone was recorded a few times. Mouse germline and gene names are used. The read finishes 4 residues shy of the CDR3 end, and the germline J gene is used to complete it. The V call is TRBV13-3, the J call TRBJ2-5; D perhaps matches TRBD1 (7 bases). This CDR3 is 14 amino acids long. The V end was cut by 6 bases, the J end by 3 bases, with 14 bases between. CDR1 is NNHDY, CDR2 SYVADS, per germline. The CDR3 DNA, read in part, is TGTGCCAGCACCCCTTCAGGGGGGCAAGAC. It is translated as CASTPSGGQD. In full, the CDR3 is CASTPSGGQDTQYF.

This clone was seen more than once but under ten times. The protein here is the DNA translation, as the TCRdb protein differs from it at residue 12. The germline and genes are mouse ones. Read data end 3 residues before the CDR3 end; the end is taken from the germline J gene. The V call is TRBV19, the J call TRBJ1-3; D may be TRBD1 (5 bases). V lost 5 bases, J lost 0 bases, and 12 bases lay in between. This CDR3 region has 15 residues. In germline, CDR1 is FNHDT, CDR2 SITEND (reference sequence). The CDR3 here is CASSISDSSGNTLYF. The part of the CDR3 DNA that was read is TGTGCCAGCAGCATAAGCGACAGTTCTGGAAATACG.

This clone was counted ten times or more. Any gene name here is a mouse gene name. The CDR3 end falls 4 residues outside the read, so it is completed with the germline J gene. This chain links TRBV17 with TRBJ2-7; perhaps TRBD1 as D (5 bases). The CDR3 spans 13 residues. The germline V gene encodes CDR1 MNHDT and CDR2 YYDKIL. The CDR3 loop reads CASSRDGQYEQYF. Incomplete CDR3 DNA: TGTGCTAGCAGTAGAGATGGACAATAT.

Remarks on this clone: Here the gene names and germline are mouse. Read sequence stops 4 residues before the CDR3 end, and the germline J gene provides the missing end. V is TRBV19 and J is TRBJ2-7; 7 bases match TRBD2. There are 15 residues in the CDR3. Germline CDR1 and CDR2: FNHDT and SITEND (reference sequence). CDR3: CASSIFRGGPYEQYF. The CDR3 bases that were read are TGTGCCAGCAGTATATTCCGGGGGGGACCTTAT.

This clone has only a few counts. These gene names are mouse names. Coverage ceases 4 residues before the CDR3 finishes, and the germline J gene fills in the end. The V gene is TRBV13-3, the J gene TRBJ2-7; maybe TRBD2 (6 bases). This CDR3 has 14 residues. V shed 3 bases and J shed 0 bases, with 10 bases lying between them. Looked up from germline, CDR1 is NNHDY and CDR2 is SYVADS. CDR3 bases read: TGTGCCAGCAGTGGCTGGGGCCACTCCTAT. Translating gives CASSGWGHSY. The CDR3 reads in full as CASSGWGHSYEQYF.

This clone was observed a few times. Gene and germline names: mouse. The CDR3 goes on 4 residues after the read ends, and that part is filled in from the germline J gene. The chain is built from TRBV29 and TRBJ2-7; tentatively, D is TRBD2 (6 bases). V was trimmed by 3 bases and J by 0 bases, leaving 9 bases between them. This CDR3 is 14 amino acids long. The germline V gene has CDR1 MSHET and CDR2 SYDVDS. CDR3 DNA, as far as it was read: TGTGCTAGCAGTTTCACTGGGAGCTCCTAT. This gives the protein CASSFTGSSY. The whole CDR3 region reads CASSFTGSSYEQYF.

This clone was seen ten or more times. Germline and genes: mouse. The read terminates 4 residues before the CDR3 end, so the remaining end is supplied by the germline J gene. This chain links TRBV13-3 with TRBJ2-5, with 13 bases aligning to TRBD2. Germline CDR1 reads NNHDY; CDR2 reads SYVADS. This CDR3 region has 15 residues. The chain's CDR3 is CASSRTGGARDTQYF. The sequenced part of the CDR3 DNA is TGTGCCAGCAGTCGGACTGGGGGGGCGAGGGAC.

Turning to this clone: Mouse names are used for the genes. With the read ending 4 residues before the CDR3 end, the germline J gene is used to fill in that end. V is TRBV2 and J is TRBJ2-1; 9 bases agree with TRBD2. The CDR3 runs to 16 residues. CDR1 and CDR2 (germline): LGHNA, YSYQKL. Germline trimming cut 0 bases from V and 3 bases from J; bases unmatched to any gene: 3. The sequenced part of the CDR3 DNA is TGTGCCAGCAGCCAAGATATGGGGGGGCCCTATGCT. Its translation is CASSQDMGGPYA. The full CDR3 is CASSQDMGGPYAEQFF.

As concerns this clone: Here the gene names and germline are mouse. The DNA ends 4 residues before the CDR3 does, and the rest of the CDR3 is filled in from the germline J gene. The chain employs TRBV19 and TRBJ1-1, with a tentative D call TRBD1 (6 bases). The germline V gene encodes CDR1 FNHDT and CDR2 SITEND (reference sequence). The CDR3 length is 13 residues. The CDR3 loop is CASSIPGQKEVFF. CDR3 DNA, as far as it was read: TGTGCCAGCAGTATCCCGGGACAAAAA.

Details on this clone: Mouse gene names and germline throughout. The DNA ends 4 residues before the CDR3 does, and the rest of the CDR3 is filled in from the germline J gene. The chain links TRBV13-1 to TRBJ2-5, with 10 bases fitting TRBD1. CDR1 NSHNY and CDR2 SYGAGN come from the germline V gene. The CDR3 consists of 15 residues. The CDR3 region is CASSDERQGADTQYF. CDR3 bases read: TGTGCCAGCAGTGATGAGAGACAGGGGGCAGAC.

This clone was recorded a few times. Gene names refer to mouse genes. The observed sequence ends 4 residues before the CDR3 terminus, with the missing tail filled in from the germline J gene. The chain has TRBV13-3 and TRBJ2-4; 10 nucleotides align to TRBD2. After removal of 2 bases from V and 3 bases from J, the junction contained 6 bases not matched to a gene. Germline V lookup: CDR1 NNHDY, CDR2 SYVADS. There are 16 residues in the CDR3. CDR3 DNA (partial): TGTGCCAGCAGTGAGCCTGGGGGGGCGCACCAAAAC. Translating it yields CASSEPGGAHQN. The whole CDR3 protein is CASSEPGGAHQNTLYF. The full variable domain, in which reference TRBV13-3 and TRBJ2-4 provide the parts outside the CDR3, is EAAVTQSPRSKVAVTGGKVTLSCHQTNNHDYMYWYRQDTGHGLRLIHYSYVADSTEKGDIPDGYKASRPSQENFSLILELASLSQTAVYFCASSEPGGAHQNTLYFGAGTRLSVL.

Notes on this clone: Mouse gene names and germline throughout. The read ends 4 residues before the CDR3 terminus; that terminus is restored from the germline J gene. The V and J genes are TRBV5 and TRBJ1-1; 7 nucleotides agree with TRBD1. Germline CDR1 LGHNA, CDR2 YNLKQL (reference sequence). V lost 0 bases and J lost 3; bases outside the gene matches: 4. The CDR3 is 15 amino acids. The CDR3 bases that were read are TGTGCCAGCAGCCAAGAGGGGGACAGATACACA. Amino acid sequence: CASSQEGDRYT. The entire CDR3 protein is CASSQEGDRYTEVFF.

This clone was recorded a few times. All gene names here are mouse names. CDR3 DNA (partial): TGTGCCAGCAGTGACGGACTGGGGGCAGATTAT. Residues: CASSDGLGADY. The complete CDR3 reads CASSDGLGADYEQYF. This chain uses TRBV13-1 with TRBJ2-7, with TRBD2 identical over 10 bases. The read is 4 residues too short to cover the CDR3 end, so that end is filled in from the germline J gene. CDR3 length: 15 residues. CDR1 and CDR2 (germline): NSHNY, SYGAGN.

The sample holds a few counts of this clone. These gene names are mouse names. Read data end 4 residues before the CDR3 end; the end is taken from the germline J gene. This sequence joins TRBV13-3 and TRBJ1-2; D gene ambiguous. The germline gives CDR1 NNHDY, CDR2 SYVADS. This CDR3 has 14 residues. Trimming cost V 5 bases and J 0 bases, with 11 bases left between them. The CDR3 bases that were read are TGTGCCAGCAGACGACACTCTGCAAACTCC. Its translation is CASRRHSANS. The full CDR3 protein is CASRRHSANSDYTF.

In the case of this clone: The germline and genes are mouse ones. The sequenced fragment ends 4 residues before the CDR3 boundary, so the rest is inferred from the germline J gene. At the DNA level, this CDR3 is encoded by other sequences in the same sample as well. This chain joins TRBV19 and TRBJ1-4, with D perhaps matching TRBD1 (6 bases). Germline V gene sequence: CDR1 FNHDT, CDR2 SITEND (reference sequence). The CDR3 spans 13 residues. The CDR3 reads CASSTGGGERLFF. The sequenced part of the CDR3 DNA is TGTGCCAGCAGTACAGGAGGGGGCGAA. The entire variable domain, with the rest obtained from reference TRBV19 and TRBJ1-4, is as follows: GGIITQTPKFLIGQEGQKLTLKCQQNFNHDTMYWYRQDSGKGLRLIYYSITENDLQKGDLSEGYDASREKKSSFSLTVTSAQKNEMAVFLCASSTGGGERLFFGHGTKLSVL.

On this clone: The germline and genes are mouse ones. The read halts 4 residues ahead of the CDR3 end, with the missing end drawn from the germline J gene. The genes are TRBV13-3 and TRBJ1-2; the D gene is possibly TRBD1 (5 bases). Between the trimmed V and J ends, which lost 1 base and 0 bases, there was a span of 10 bases. The CDR3 has 15 residues. Per the germline V gene, CDR1 is NNHDY and CDR2 is SYVADS. CDR3 protein: CASSDWGTTNSDYTF. The covered CDR3 bases are TGTGCCAGCAGTGATTGGGGGACCACAAACTCC.

As regards this clone: Genes and germline are mouse. The read finishes 4 residues shy of the CDR3 end, and the germline J gene is used to complete it. J is TRBJ2-4 and V is TRBV13-3, with D tentatively TRBD1 (7 bases). The V gene's germline CDR1 is NNHDY and CDR2 SYVADS. V was clipped by 3 bases and J by 0 bases, with 11 bases between them. This CDR3 has 15 amino acids. The CDR3 bases that were read are TGTGCCAGCAGTGTAGGAGGGGGCAGTCAAAAC. Translation: CASSVGGGSQN. The CDR3 as a whole reads CASSVGGGSQNTLYF.

This clone occurred a few times. Mouse gene names apply. The CDR3 extends 4 residues past the end of the read, so its final part is completed from the germline J gene. The sample contains more than one DNA sequence encoding this CDR3. This rearrangement joins TRBV13-1 to TRBJ2-3; no clear D. With 0 bases removed from V and 1 base from J, the gap between germline ends came to 6 bases. The CDR3 extends over 14 amino acids. Germline CDR1 and CDR2: NSHNY and SYGAGN. The covered CDR3 bases are TGTGCCAGCAGTGATGCGCAGGGTGCAGAA. This translates into CASSDAQGAE. From start to end, the CDR3 is CASSDAQGAETLYF.

There are a few counts of this clone. All gene names here are mouse names. CDR3 in amino acids: CASTRQLNSDYTF. Incomplete CDR3 DNA: TGTGCCAGCACCCGACAGCTAAACTCC. The rearrangement joins TRBV13-3 to TRBJ1-2, with D possibly matching TRBD1 (5 bases). Coverage ceases 4 residues before the CDR3 finishes, and the germline J gene fills in the end. CDR1 and CDR2 from the germline V gene are NNHDY and SYVADS. V was pared by 6 bases and J by 1 base, with 10 bases between. This CDR3 spans 13 amino acids.

This clone was detected a few times. The gene names here belong to mouse. Read sequence stops 4 residues before the CDR3 end, and the germline J gene provides the missing end. V is TRBV13-3 and J is TRBJ2-3, with D unclear. CDR1 and CDR2 (germline): NNHDY, SYVADS. The CDR3 runs to 15 residues. Trimming took 2 bases from V and 0 from J, leaving 10 bases between them. The covered CDR3 bases are TGTGCCAGCAGTGACGGTGCAGATAGTGCAGAA. Its protein product is CASSDGADSAE. The full CDR3 protein reads CASSDGADSAETLYF.

This clone was seen more than once but under ten times. Gene and germline names: mouse. The read stops 4 residues short of the end of the CDR3; the missing end is completed from the germline J gene. This rearrangement joins TRBV13-3 to TRBJ2-5, with D possibly matching TRBD1 (6 bases). Germline V gene data show CDR1 as NNHDY and CDR2 as SYVADS. This CDR3 is built from 14 residues. This chain's CDR3 is CASSDRGEWDTQYF. The covered CDR3 bases are TGTGCCAGCAGTGACAGGGGTGAATGGGAC.

This clone was picked up many times. The gene names given are mouse names. Coverage ceases 4 residues before the CDR3 finishes, and the germline J gene fills in the end. This rearrangement joins TRBV1 to TRBJ1-2; D is perhaps TRBD1 (5 bases). The CDR3 contains 13 residues. Germline assignment: CDR1 NSQYPW and CDR2 LRSPGD (reference sequence). The V gene lost 2 bases and the J gene lost 3 bases, with 7 bases spanning the gap. The CDR3 bases that were read are TGCACCTGCAGTGCACAGGGACACTCC. Translation: CTCSAQGHS. The complete CDR3 reads CTCSAQGHSDYTF.

This clone was recorded a few times. The listed genes are named as in mouse. The CDR3 end is not reached by the read, which stops 4 residues before it; the germline J gene fills it in. J is TRBJ2-1 and V is TRBV13-1, with 9 bases aligning to TRBD2. CDR3 length equals 16 residues. Germline CDR1 is NSHNY and CDR2 is SYGAGN. V lost 0 bases to trimming and J lost 4 bases; unmatched junction nucleotides: 5. The chain's CDR3 is CASSDEETGGYAEQFF. Partial CDR3 DNA: TGTGCCAGCAGTGATGAGGAAACTGGGGGGTATGCT.

This clone occurred a few times. Germline and genes here are mouse. Read data end 4 residues before the CDR3 end; the end is taken from the germline J gene. This chain uses TRBV1 with TRBJ2-3; D not certain. V lost 6 bases and J 0 bases, leaving 7 bases between the germline ends. Germline V gives CDR1 NSQYPW, CDR2 LRSPGD (reference sequence). CDR3 length: 13 amino acids. CDR3 loop: CTCRTTSAETLYF. Partial CDR3 DNA: TGCACCTGCAGGACAACAAGTGCAGAA.

This clone was counted only a few times. Genes and germline come from the mouse. The read terminates 4 residues ahead of where the CDR3 ends, so the germline J gene completes it. The V call is TRBV1, the J call TRBJ2-5, with D perhaps TRBD1 (5 bases). CDR1 and CDR2 (germline): NSQYPW, LRSPGD (reference sequence). This CDR3 contains 16 residues. Between the trimmed V and J ends, which lost 0 bases and 1 base, there was a span of 11 bases. This chain's CDR3 is CTCSADGGVDQDTQYF. CDR3 DNA (partial): TGCACCTGCAGTGCAGATGGAGGGGTCGACCAAGAC.